This entry concerns a single T cell receptor beta chain. Antigen: not known. Use of 60 Vbeta and 13 Jbeta primers characterized the PCR. Data came from immunoSEQ multiplex PCR; TCRdb stores just in-frame clones and leaves some out. The sample has 90,000 to 150,000 clones; roughly 80% are singletons. The data originate from a study of cytomegalovirus exposure and HLA in healthy donors. As for the study in general: From HLA-typed donors, an early data release held around 80 million unique TCRs. Study conclusions and caveats: Follow-up analysis later connected one missense variant in DCLRE1C with trimming of TCR beta V- and J-genes. Testing in vitro showed three CMV-associated chains specific for CMV antigens. Investigators reported over 150 TCR beta chains as tied to cytomegalovirus.

The CDR3 contains 13 residues. J lost 3 bases, V lost 7 bases, and 6 bases had no gene match. Germline V gene data show CDR1 as GTSNPN and CDR2 as SVGIG (reference sequence). Material for sequencing was PBMCs. The rearrangement links TRBV30 to TRBJ1-1; 9 bases map to TRBD1. The TCR originated in a woman aged 18 to 35 in good health and CMV-seronegative. CDR3 region: CASQGAEDTEAFF. Written as DNA, the CDR3 is TGTGCCTCACAGGGGGCGGAGGACACTGAAGCTTTCTTT.